Judged by abundance, the clone carrying this T cell receptor (beta chain) is large. The J segment lost 0 bases and the V segment lost 5 bases, leaving 5 bases of the junction unmatched. The CDR3 length is 15 residues. The germline gives CDR1 LNHDA, CDR2 SQIVND (reference sequence). The method was immunoSEQ multiplex PCR; TCRdb's version includes in-frame clones alone and lacks a portion of them. The sample holds some 8,800 clones, around nine tenths seen once. The data stem from a study of OX40 agonist ivuxolimab in advanced cancers. Sequenced material: CD4+ or CD8+ T cells sorted from blood, taken in a trial of the OX40 agonist ivuxolimab. The sequence was collected from an adult with an advanced solid tumor such as melanoma, head and neck, liver or kidney cancer. The chain couples TRBV19 to TRBJ1-1; 8 nucleotides align to TRBD1. As DNA, the CDR3 is TGTGCCAGTAGTTCGGGGACAGGCGTGAACACTGAAGCTTTCTTT. Protein sequence: CASSSGTGVNTEAFF. Complete variable domain (other parts from reference TRBV19 and TRBJ1-1): DGGITQSPKYLFRKEGQNVTLSCEQNLNHDAMYWYRQDPGQGLRLIYYSQIVNDFQKGDIAEGYSVSREKKESFPLTVTSAQKNPTAFYLCASSSGTGVNTEAFFGQGTRLTVV.